This T cell receptor beta chain was identified during a study of cytomegalovirus exposure and HLA in healthy donors. Study-wide results and caveats: Rates of TCR association differed by HLA locus in a later analysis, with DRB1 highest and HLA-C lowest. At a 0.05 false discovery rate, a later analysis found 18,000 or so TCR beta sequences to be associated with HLA alleles.

Germline V gene data show CDR1 as MNHEY and CDR2 as SMNVEV (reference sequence). The CDR3 extends over 18 amino acids. Trimming took 6 bases from V and 3 from J, leaving 24 bases between them. This PCR relied on a set of 60 Vbeta primers and 13 Jbeta primers. Using immunoSEQ multiplex PCR, the repertoire was profiled, and TCRdb retains in-frame clones only, with some absent. The sample yields about 120,000 clones, 60% to 75% seen once. The sample holds a few counts of this clone. Its antigen remains unknown. Material for sequencing was PBMCs. The chain employs TRBV27 and TRBJ1-5, with D tentatively TRBD1 (6 bases). This TCR was recovered from a woman aged 40 to 50 in good health and CMV-seropositive. CDR3 nucleotide sequence: TGTGCCAGCAGACTGAGAGGGGGAGGGATAGGATCCAATCAGCCCCAGCATTTT. Residues: CASRLRGGGIGSNQPQHF.